These 8 T cell receptor beta chains originate from one sample sequenced in a study of beta chain features in type 1 diabetes. General study results and limits: Across all four CD4+ subsets, people with type 1 diabetes showed modestly shorter TCRB CDR3s.

Every isolated RNA sample was fully reverse transcribed, so sequencing captured expressed TCRB transcripts. Assay: immunoSEQ multiplex PCR; the TCRdb copy retains only in-frame clones and omits some. The sample has about 700,000 clones; roughly 12% are singletons. Their cognate antigens are unknown. The source material was naive CD4+ T cells from blood. These receptors were taken from a man younger than 30 with type 1 diabetes.

The genes are TRBV2 and TRBJ2-1, with 16 bases lining up with TRBD2. Germline CDR1 reads SNHLY; CDR2 reads FYNNEI. After removal of 6 bases from V and 15 bases from J, the junction contained 8 bases not matched to a gene. This CDR3 is built from 14 residues. The CDR3 loop is CASRALGTSGGAFF. The CDR3 nucleotides read TGTGCCAGCAGGGCCCTTGGGACTAGCGGGGGGGCGTTCTTC.

This clone was seen a few times. The rearrangement joins TRBV21-1 to TRBJ2-5; TRBD1, the table's D call, lacks a check against the DNA. TRBV21-1 is listed as a pseudogene. CDR3 length: 14 amino acids. The DNA for the CDR3 is TGTGCCAGCAGCCCACCCAGGCCCCAAGAGACCCAGTACTTC. Translation gives CASSPPRPQETQYF.

V usage is TRBV9 and J usage is TRBJ1-3; D call uncertain. With 3 bases removed from V and 7 bases from J, the gap between germline ends came to 8 bases. CDR1 and CDR2 from the germline V gene are SGDLS and YYNGEE. The CDR3 is made up of 12 amino acids. CDR3 coding DNA: TGTGCCAGCAGCGCGAGGGATAACACCATATATTTT. Translation: CASSARDNTIYF.

This clone has a handful of counts. The V call is TRBV10-3, the J call TRBJ1-2, with a weak D call TRBD1 (6 bases). The CDR3 spans 17 residues. Looked up from germline, CDR1 is ENHRY and CDR2 is SYGVKD. V lost 6 bases and J lost 2, with 22 bases in between. The CDR3: CAISGNAGGWQNYGYTF. CDR3 coding DNA: TGTGCCATCAGCGGTAATGCCGGGGGCTGGCAGAACTATGGCTACACCTTC.

This clone showed up just a few times. The genes are TRBV5-6 and TRBJ2-5, with 9 bases identical to TRBD1. The CDR3 is 16 residues long. Germline CDR1 SGHDT, CDR2 YYEEEE. Trimming removed 2 bases from V and 2 bases from J; junction bases left unmatched: 7. CDR3 amino acids: CASSLRMGQGQETQYF. The CDR3 coding sequence is TGTGCCAGCAGCTTAAGGATGGGACAGGGTCAAGAGACCCAGTACTTC. Looking up the rest from reference TRBV5-6 and TRBJ2-5 gives the full variable domain: DAGVTQSPTHLIKTRGQQVTLRCSPKSGHDTVSWYQQALGQGPQFIFQYYEEEERQRGNFPDRFSGHQFPNYSSELNVNALLLGDSALYLCASSLRMGQGQETQYFGPGTRLLVL.

The gene calls are TRBV6-5 and TRBJ2-5; 7 bases agree with TRBD2. CDR3 length: 13 residues. Trimming cost V 10 bases and J 1 base; bases outside gene matches: 6. The germline V gene has CDR1 MNHEY and CDR2 SVGAGI. CDR3 sequence reads: CATTRLAQETQYF. The CDR3, as DNA: TGTGCCACGACCAGACTAGCCCAAGAGACCCAGTACTTC.

This clone was found a few times. V usage is TRBV5-1 and J usage is TRBJ2-3; a possible D gene is TRBD2 (5 bases). This CDR3 is 15 amino acids long. Germline assignment: CDR1 SGHRS and CDR2 YFSETQ. V was pared by 0 bases and J by 6 bases, with 14 bases between. CDR3 loop: CASSLGGGLADTQYF. The DNA for the CDR3 is TGCGCCAGCAGCTTGGGAGGCGGACTTGCCGATACGCAGTATTTT.

The chain uses TRBV6-5 and TRBJ1-6; D gene uncertain. Germline-derived CDR1 and CDR2 are MNHEY and SVGAGI. This CDR3 is built from 13 residues. Trimming removed 8 bases at V and 6 bases at J, with 11 bases between. CDR3 loop: CASGRPSNSPLHF. For the CDR3, the DNA is TGTGCCAGCGGTCGTCCCTCTAATTCACCCCTCCACTTT.